These 24 T cell receptor beta chains share one sample of origin, sequenced in a study of technical replicates of blood from a few donors. Produced via immunoSEQ multiplex PCR; TCRdb's table is partial and in-frame only. The repertoire includes some 74,000 clones, about 97% of them detected once, and 0.25% to 0.3% sits in the top ten. Sequencing was done on a sample of T cells isolated from PBMCs. These TCRs come from a human donor in good health.

This clone occurred once. The rearrangement joins TRBV4-3 to TRBJ1-2; a weak D match, TRBD1 (5 bases). The germline gives CDR1 LGHNA, CDR2 YSLEER. This CDR3 spans 14 amino acids. V shed 0 bases and J shed 5 bases, with 10 bases lying between them. CDR3 DNA sequence: TGCGCCAGCAGCCAAGATGGGGCAGGATATGGCTACACCTTC. Its translation: CASSQDGAGYGYTF.

This chain joins TRBV9 and TRBJ2-1; 9 bases are a match to TRBD2. This CDR3 spans 17 amino acids. Germline values: CDR1 SGDLS, CDR2 YYNGEE. Trimming cost V 1 base and J 5 bases; bases outside gene matches: 10. CDR3 protein: CASSVSVGLANHNEQFF. The CDR3 DNA sequence: TGTGCCAGCAGCGTAAGCGTTGGACTAGCGAACCACAATGAGCAGTTCTTC. Full variable domain (missing parts from reference TRBV9 and TRBJ2-1): DSGVTQTPKHLITATGQRVTLRCSPRSGDLSVYWYQQSLDQGLQFLIQYYNGEERAKGNILERFSAQQFPDLHSELNLSSLELGDSALYFCASSVSVGLANHNEQFFGPGTRLTVL.

J is TRBJ1-1 and V is TRBV6-1, with D unresolved. CDR1 and CDR2 from the germline V gene are MNHNS and SASEGT. V was pared by 8 bases and J by 0 bases, with 10 bases between. CDR3 length equals 13 residues. The CDR3 reads CASGRGMNTEAFF. The CDR3 DNA follows: TGTGCCAGCGGACGGGGTATGAACACTGAAGCTTTCTTT.

The chain links TRBV5-1 to TRBJ2-5; TRBD1 might be the D (6 bases). Trimming took 6 bases from V and 5 from J, leaving 17 bases between them. The CDR3 consists of 14 residues. The germline V gene has CDR1 SGHRS and CDR2 YFSETQ. The CDR3 sequence is CASTPTGQGETQYF. The CDR3 nucleotides are TGCGCCAGCACACCCACAGGGCAGGGGGAGACCCAGTACTTC. Combining the CDR3 with reference TRBV5-1 and TRBJ2-5 gives the whole variable domain KAGVTQTPRYLIKTRGQQVTLSCSPISGHRSVSWYQQTPGQGLQFLFEYFSETQRNKGNFPGRFSGRQFSNSRSEMNVSTLELGDSALYLCASTPTGQGETQYFGPGTRLLVL.

The gene calls are TRBV9 and TRBJ2-1; TRBD1 matches at 8 bases. The V gene's germline CDR1 is SGDLS and CDR2 YYNGEE. With 4 bases clipped from V and 7 bases from J, the junction kept 10 bases outside the gene matches. This CDR3 is 15 amino acids long. In nucleotides, the CDR3 is TGTGCCAGCAGCCCAGATCGACAGGGGTGGAATGAGCAGTTCTTC. Translated, it gives CASSPDRQGWNEQFF. Using reference TRBV9 and TRBJ2-1 for the parts outside the CDR3, the full variable domain is DSGVTQTPKHLITATGQRVTLRCSPRSGDLSVYWYQQSLDQGLQFLIQYYNGEERAKGNILERFSAQQFPDLHSELNLSSLELGDSALYFCASSPDRQGWNEQFFGPGTRLTVL.

V usage is TRBV6-5 and J usage is TRBJ1-4; 9 nucleotides align to TRBD1. Germline V gene sequence: CDR1 MNHEY, CDR2 SVGAGI. The CDR3 runs to 14 residues. The junction had 4 bases not matched to a gene; V was cut back by 0 bases and J by 11 bases. The CDR3 DNA sequence: TGTGCCAGCAGTTACTCTTCCGGGACAGGGAAACTGTTTTTT. Residues: CASSYSSGTGKLFF.

The chain recombines TRBV6-5 with TRBJ1-2; perhaps TRBD1 as D (6 bases). Germline CDR1 and CDR2: MNHEY and SVGAGI. The ends were cut back, 5 bases at V and 4 bases at J, with 11 bases in the middle. CDR3 length equals 13 residues. The CDR3 loop reads CASSLGQLYGYTF. Written as DNA, the CDR3 is TGTGCCAGCAGTCTTGGACAGCTCTATGGCTACACCTTC.

J is TRBJ2-3 and V is TRBV10-2, with 7 bases aligning to TRBD2. From germline, CDR1 is WSHSY and CDR2 SAAADI. V dropped 3 bases and J dropped 2; count of bases not matched to a gene: 8. This CDR3 comprises 16 residues. CDR3 DNA sequence: TGCGCCAGCAGTGAAGGGGCGGGAGCCCTCACAGATACGCAGTATTTT. This codes for CASSEGAGALTDTQYF.

This chain links TRBV4-2 with TRBJ2-1, with unresolved D. The ends were cut back, 0 bases at V and 6 bases at J, with 12 bases in the middle. Germline V lookup: CDR1 LGHNA, CDR2 YNFKEQ. The CDR3 has 15 amino acids. Here the CDR3 reads CASSQDSSSGNEQFF. The CDR3 DNA reads as TGTGCCAGCAGCCAAGATTCGTCTAGTGGCAATGAGCAGTTCTTC.

The table lists this clone with a count of one. The V gene is TRBV10-3, the J gene TRBJ2-5, with D possibly matching TRBD1 (5 bases). V lost 0 bases to trimming and J lost 4 bases, with 9 bases between them. Germline-derived CDR1 and CDR2 are ENHRY and SYGVKD. This CDR3 comprises 14 residues. CDR3 residues: CAISESRGGETQYF. The CDR3 coding sequence is TGTGCCATCAGTGAGTCAAGGGGTGGAGAGACCCAGTACTTC.

The chain has TRBV5-8 and TRBJ2-7; TRBD1 agrees at 8 bases. Germline V lookup: CDR1 SGHTS, CDR2 YDEGEE. The CDR3 totals 13 residues. V lost 2 bases and J lost 3; bases outside the gene matches: 1. In DNA, the CDR3 is TGTGCCAGCAGCTTTGACAGGGGCTACGAGCAGTACTTC. Its protein is CASSFDRGYEQYF.

The chain couples TRBV27 to TRBJ2-2, with 10 bases identical to TRBD1. V lost 6 bases, J lost 4 bases, and 11 bases stayed unmatched. The CDR3 has 17 amino acids. Looked up from germline, CDR1 is MNHEY and CDR2 is SMNVEV (reference sequence). The CDR3 DNA is TGTGCCAGCAGATTCGGGACAGGGGTTAAAATCACCGGGGAGCTGTTTTTT. The encoded protein is CASRFGTGVKITGELFF.

V is TRBV6-1 and J is TRBJ1-4, with D maybe TRBD1 (5 bases). V was shortened by 6 bases and J by 6 bases, with 14 bases between the two germline ends. The germline CDR1 and CDR2 sequences are MNHNS and SASEGT. The CDR3 totals 14 residues. Here the CDR3 DNA reads TGTGCCAGCAGCGCGGGGGGTCGTTATGAAAAACTGTTTTTT. It is translated as CASSAGGRYEKLFF.

The genes are TRBV9 and TRBJ1-1, with 7 nucleotides matching TRBD1. The V and J ends lost 3 bases and 1 base, in that order; junction bases with no gene match: 6. The CDR3 extends over 15 amino acids. CDR1 is SGDLS and CDR2 is YYNGEE in the germline V gene. The CDR3 here is CASSAPGTENTEAFF. CDR3 sequence (DNA): TGTGCCAGCAGCGCTCCCGGGACAGAGAACACTGAAGCTTTCTTT. Filled out from reference TRBV9 and TRBJ1-1, the complete variable domain reads DSGVTQTPKHLITATGQRVTLRCSPRSGDLSVYWYQQSLDQGLQFLIQYYNGEERAKGNILERFSAQQFPDLHSELNLSSLELGDSALYFCASSAPGTENTEAFFGQGTRLTVV.

The V call is TRBV19, the J call TRBJ1-2; TRBD1 agrees at 7 bases. The CDR3 has 15 amino acids. CDR1 and CDR2 (germline): LNHDA, SQIVND (reference sequence). After removal of 8 bases from V and 5 bases from J, the junction contained 14 bases not matched to a gene. The CDR3 bases are TGTGCCAGTGGGACAGCCGAACACCTGATTTATGGCTACACCTTC. Translating it yields CASGTAEHLIYGYTF. Full variable domain (rest looked up from reference TRBV19 and TRBJ1-2): DGGITQSPKYLFRKEGQNVTLSCEQNLNHDAMYWYRQDPGQGLRLIYYSQIVNDFQKGDIAEGYSVSREKKESFPLTVTSAQKNPTAFYLCASGTAEHLIYGYTFGSGTRLTVV.

The V and J genes are TRBV5-1 and TRBJ2-5; D gene unclear. The germline V and J ends were trimmed by 2 bases and 4 bases, with 3 bases remaining between them. The V gene's germline CDR1 is SGHRS and CDR2 YFSETQ. CDR3 length equals 11 residues. CDR3 sequence (DNA): TGCGCCAGCAGCTTCGGAGAGACCCAGTACTTC. The encoded protein is CASSFGETQYF.

V is TRBV6-1 and J is TRBJ1-2; D is perhaps TRBD1 (6 bases). The CDR3 has 11 residues. Per germline, CDR1 MNHNS and CDR2 SASEGT. V shed 11 bases and J shed 5 bases, with 12 bases lying between them. This CDR3 is CASHQGYGYTF. CDR3 sequence (DNA): TGTGCCTCCCACCAGGGGTATGGCTACACCTTC.

The V and J genes are TRBV6-5 and TRBJ2-7, with 7 nucleotides matching TRBD1. This CDR3 is built from 14 residues. Trimming at V came to 6 bases and at J to 2 bases, leaving 7 bases not matched to a gene. CDR1 and CDR2 from the germline V gene are MNHEY and SVGAGI. CDR3 bases: TGTGCCAGCAGATATAGGGACAGCCCCTACGAGCAGTACTTC. Its protein product is CASRYRDSPYEQYF.

The chain combines TRBV2 with TRBJ2-6; possible D gene TRBD1, 5 bases. From germline, CDR1 is SNHLY and CDR2 FYNNEI. The CDR3 sequence is 14 residues long. V was clipped by 6 bases and J by 3 bases, with 9 bases between them. Written as DNA, the CDR3 is TGTGCCAGCAGACAGGATAGTGGGGCCAACGTCCTGACTTTC. Encoded protein: CASRQDSGANVLTF.

The V call is TRBV5-8, the J call TRBJ1-4, with D uncertain. The V end was cut by 0 bases, the J end by 4 bases, with 10 bases between. The CDR3 is 15 residues long. Per the germline V gene, CDR1 is SGHTS and CDR2 is YDEGEE. The CDR3 here is CASSLETASNEKLFF. CDR3 DNA: TGTGCCAGCAGCTTGGAGACCGCTAGTAATGAAAAACTGTTTTTT.

V is TRBV6-5 and J is TRBJ1-2; 8 nucleotides align to TRBD1. The CDR3 totals 14 residues. Trimming removed 3 bases from V and 8 bases from J; junction bases left unmatched: 8. Germline lookup yields CDR1 MNHEY and CDR2 SVGAGI. CDR3 bases: TGTGCCAGCAGTTATATCGGGACAGGACGGGGCTACACCTTC. Translated: CASSYIGTGRGYTF.

V is TRBV29-1 and J is TRBJ1-1; 11 bases align to TRBD1. The germline CDR1 and CDR2 sequences are SQVTM and ANQGSEA. The CDR3 sequence is 15 residues long. V was clipped by 5 bases and J by 6 bases; unmatched bases: 11. CDR3 nucleotides: TGCAGCGTTATAAAGAGGACAGGGGGCCTTGCTGAAGCTTTCTTT. Its translation is CSVIKRTGGLAEAFF.

In its sample, this clone was seen once. J is TRBJ2-6 and V is TRBV6-5; a possible D gene is TRBD1 (5 bases). Germline V gene lookup returns CDR1 MNHEY and CDR2 SVGAGI. V lost 3 bases, J lost 3 bases, and 9 bases lay in between. The CDR3 extends over 15 amino acids. CDR3 coding DNA: TGTGCCAGCAGTTATTTCAGGGATGGGGCCAACGTCCTGACTTTC. As protein: CASSYFRDGANVLTF.

This sequence joins TRBV6-5 and TRBJ2-7; 7 bases agree with TRBD1. Germline CDR1 MNHEY, CDR2 SVGAGI. V was clipped by 6 bases and J by 10 bases; unmatched bases: 12. The CDR3 spans 13 residues. CDR3 in DNA: TGTGCCAGCAGCCTATCCCGGGACAGCGAACAGTACTTC. It specifies CASSLSRDSEQYF.